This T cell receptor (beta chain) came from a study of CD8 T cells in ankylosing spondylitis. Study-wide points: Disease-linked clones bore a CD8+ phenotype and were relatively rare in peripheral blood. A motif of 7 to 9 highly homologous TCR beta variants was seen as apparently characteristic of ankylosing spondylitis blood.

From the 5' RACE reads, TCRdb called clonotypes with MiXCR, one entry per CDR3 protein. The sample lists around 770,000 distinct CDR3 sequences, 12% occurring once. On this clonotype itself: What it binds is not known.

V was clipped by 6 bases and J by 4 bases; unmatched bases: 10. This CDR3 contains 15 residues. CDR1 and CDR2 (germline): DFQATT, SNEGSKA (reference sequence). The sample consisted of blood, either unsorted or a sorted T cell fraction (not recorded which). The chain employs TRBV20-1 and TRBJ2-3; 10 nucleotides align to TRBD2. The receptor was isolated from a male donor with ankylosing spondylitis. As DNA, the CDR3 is TGCAGTGCCCGGCCTAGCGGGAGATTCTCAGATACGCAGTATTTT. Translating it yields CSARPSGRFSDTQYF.